Below, one TCR beta chain is given with its context. Antigen: not known. This sample was taken from a study of T cells expressing NK-cell markers. Study-wide background: Beta-chain profiling covered CD3+CD56+NKG2C+, CD3+CD56+NKG2C- and CD3+CD56-NKG2C+ sorted subsets. Just one sequenced donor of eight was HCMV-seronegative, while seven were seropositive. Notes on the study in general: About 1.0-7.0% of CD8+ T cells in about six donors belonged to dominant NKG2C+ clonotypes.

The CDR3 consists of 15 residues. Germline loops: CDR1 LGHNA, CDR2 YSLEER. Researchers built TCR beta cDNA using 5'RACE template switching with UMIs. TCRdb reprocessed the 5' RACE reads, with one entry per CDR3 protein and no DNA. Its clone listing holds 440,000 or so distinct CDR3 sequences. The sample consisted of blood T cells: a sorted CD56 or NKG2C T cell subset, CD4+ or CD8+ T cells, or bulk PBMC T cells (not recorded which). The chain uses TRBV4-3 and TRBJ1-1. The clonotype comes from a woman aged 18 to 75 in good health. Here the CDR3 reads CASSQELYVGTEAFF.